This T cell receptor (beta chain) was recovered during a study of T cells in Graves' hyperthyroidism and ophthalmopathy. Study findings and constraints: Most expanded thyroid clonotypes above 0.001 recurred in blood.

The sample holds many counts of this clonotype. Its specificity is unknown. Those patients with uncontrolled infection, other autoimmune disease, pregnancy or lactation were excluded. Diagnostic decisions used clinical symptoms, serum thyroxine and TRAb, thyroid ultrasound and orbital computed tomography. The source material, RNA transcripts, was used to amplify TCR beta CDR3 regions. The HTBI primer set served for first-round RT-PCR of the TCR CDR3. TCRdb ran MiXCR on the multiplex PCR reads and lists one entry per CDR3 protein. The repertoire holds roughly 550,000 distinct CDR3 sequences, roughly 16% seen once, with approximately 32% in the top ten. Input material: blood. The clonotype comes from a woman aged 25 to 39 with Graves' ophthalmopathy.

The CDR3 coding sequence is TGTGCCATCAGTGAGGAGCGGTACACTGAAGCTTTCTTT. It translates to CAISEERYTEAFF. The J gene is TRBJ1-1, the V gene TRBV10-3; no clear D gene. Trimming shortened V by 2 bases and J by 3 bases, and 7 bases separated the two germline ends. This CDR3 comprises 13 residues. Germline V lookup: CDR1 ENHRY, CDR2 SYGVKD.